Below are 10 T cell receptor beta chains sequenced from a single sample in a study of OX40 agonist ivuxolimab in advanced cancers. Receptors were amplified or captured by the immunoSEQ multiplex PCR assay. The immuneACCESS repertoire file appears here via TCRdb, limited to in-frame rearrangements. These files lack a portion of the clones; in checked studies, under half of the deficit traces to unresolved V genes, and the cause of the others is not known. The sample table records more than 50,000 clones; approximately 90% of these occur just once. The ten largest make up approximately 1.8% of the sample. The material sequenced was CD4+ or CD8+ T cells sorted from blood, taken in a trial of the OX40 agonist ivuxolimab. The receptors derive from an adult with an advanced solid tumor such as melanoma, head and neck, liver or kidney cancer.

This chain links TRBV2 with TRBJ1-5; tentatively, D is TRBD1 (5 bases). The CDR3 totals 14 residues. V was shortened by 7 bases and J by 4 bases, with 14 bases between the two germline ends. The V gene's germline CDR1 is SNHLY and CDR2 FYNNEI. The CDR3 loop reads CASNGQAANQPQHF. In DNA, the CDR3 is TGTGCCAGCAATGGACAAGCAGCTAATCAGCCCCAGCATTTT.

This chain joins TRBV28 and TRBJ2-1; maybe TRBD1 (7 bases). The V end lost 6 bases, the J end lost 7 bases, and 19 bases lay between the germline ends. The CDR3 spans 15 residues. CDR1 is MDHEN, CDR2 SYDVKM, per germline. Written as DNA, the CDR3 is TGTGCCAGCAGCTCCGTCAGGGGGGCTGTAAATGAGCAGTTCTTC. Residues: CASSSVRGAVNEQFF.

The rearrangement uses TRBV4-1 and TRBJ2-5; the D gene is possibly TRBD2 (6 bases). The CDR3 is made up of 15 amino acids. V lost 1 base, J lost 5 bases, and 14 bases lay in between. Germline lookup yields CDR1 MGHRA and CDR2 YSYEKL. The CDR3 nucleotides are TGCGCCAGCAGCCAAGGTTGGAAGGAGGGGGAGACCCAGTACTTC. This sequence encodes CASSQGWKEGETQYF.

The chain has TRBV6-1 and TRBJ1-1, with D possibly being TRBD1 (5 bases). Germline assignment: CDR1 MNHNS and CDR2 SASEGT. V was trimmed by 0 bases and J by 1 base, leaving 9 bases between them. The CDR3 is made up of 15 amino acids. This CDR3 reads CASSEAQGGNTEAFF. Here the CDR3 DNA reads TGTGCCAGCAGTGAAGCGCAGGGTGGGAACACTGAAGCTTTCTTT.

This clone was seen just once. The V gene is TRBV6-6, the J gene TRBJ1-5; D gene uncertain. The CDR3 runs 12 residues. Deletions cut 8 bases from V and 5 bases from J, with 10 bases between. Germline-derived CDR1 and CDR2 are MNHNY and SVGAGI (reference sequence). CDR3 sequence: CASSVADQPQHF. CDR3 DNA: TGTGCCAGCTCCGTGGCCGATCAGCCCCAGCATTTT.

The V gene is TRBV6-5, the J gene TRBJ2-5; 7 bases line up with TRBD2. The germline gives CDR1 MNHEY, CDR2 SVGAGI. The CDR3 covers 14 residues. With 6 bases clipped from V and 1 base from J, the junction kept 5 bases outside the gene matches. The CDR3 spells CASSSWGGQETQYF. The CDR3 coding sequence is TGTGCCAGCAGCTCCTGGGGGGGCCAAGAGACCCAGTACTTC.

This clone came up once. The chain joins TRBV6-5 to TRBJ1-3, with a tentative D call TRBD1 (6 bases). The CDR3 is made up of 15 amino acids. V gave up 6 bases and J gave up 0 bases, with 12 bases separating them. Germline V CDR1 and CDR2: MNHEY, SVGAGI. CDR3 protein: CASRIDRFSGNTIYF. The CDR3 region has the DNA TGTGCCAGCAGGATCGACAGGTTCTCTGGAAACACCATATATTTT.

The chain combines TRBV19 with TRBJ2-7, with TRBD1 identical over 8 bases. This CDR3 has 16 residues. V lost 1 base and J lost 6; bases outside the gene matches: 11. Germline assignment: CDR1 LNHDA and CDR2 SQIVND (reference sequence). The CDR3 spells CASSIVGTGPSAEQYF. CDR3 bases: TGTGCCAGTAGTATAGTGGGGACAGGCCCTTCCGCCGAGCAGTACTTC.

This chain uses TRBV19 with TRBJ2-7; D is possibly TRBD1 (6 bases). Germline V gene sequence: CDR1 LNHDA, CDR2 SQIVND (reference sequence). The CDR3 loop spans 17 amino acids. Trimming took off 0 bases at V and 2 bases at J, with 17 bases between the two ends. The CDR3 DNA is TGTGCCAGTAGTATAGACTCCGGGACAACCTCAACCTACGAGCAGTACTTC. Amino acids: CASSIDSGTTSTYEQYF. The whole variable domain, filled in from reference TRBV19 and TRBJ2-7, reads DGGITQSPKYLFRKEGQNVTLSCEQNLNHDAMYWYRQDPGQGLRLIYYSQIVNDFQKGDIAEGYSVSREKKESFPLTVTSAQKNPTAFYLCASSIDSGTTSTYEQYFGPGTRLTVT.

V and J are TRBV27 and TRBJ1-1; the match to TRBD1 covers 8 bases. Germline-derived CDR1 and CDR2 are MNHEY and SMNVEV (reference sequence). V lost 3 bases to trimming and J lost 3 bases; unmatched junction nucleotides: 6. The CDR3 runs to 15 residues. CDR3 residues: CASSFGQGGDTEAFF. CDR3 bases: TGTGCCAGCAGTTTTGGACAGGGAGGGGACACTGAAGCTTTCTTT.